This T cell receptor beta chain stems from a study of T cell responses to AZD1222 COVID-19 vaccine. The assay was immunoSEQ multiplex PCR, and TCRdb's table has in-frame clones only and misses some. Of tens of thousands of clones in the sample, 85% to 90% are singletons; the top ten hold 30% to 40%. The receptor comes from an adult in good health. The sample in question was peripheral blood, obtained on day 0 of AZD1222 vaccination.

The CDR3 reads CASSLWTGASTEAFF. As DNA, the CDR3 is TGTGCCAGCAGTTTATGGACAGGGGCCAGCACTGAAGCTTTCTTT. The chain links TRBV28 to TRBJ1-1, with TRBD1 matching over 8 bases. The germline CDR1 and CDR2 sequences are MDHEN and SYDVKM. With 0 bases clipped from V and 4 bases from J, the junction kept 4 bases outside the gene matches. CDR3 length: 15 amino acids.